A single sample is the source of the 13 T cell receptor beta chains below, sequenced in a study of CD8 T cells in ankylosing spondylitis. From the 5' RACE reads, TCRdb called clonotypes with MiXCR, one entry per CDR3 protein. The sample has 350,000 to 550,000 distinct CDR3 sequences; roughly 26% are singletons. Their specific antigens are unknown. General study points: Typical of ankylosing spondylitis blood, it appeared, was a TCR beta motif of eight highly homologous variants.

The sequenced sample consisted of blood, either unsorted or a sorted T cell fraction (not recorded which). These receptors all stem from a male donor with ankylosing spondylitis.

The chain couples TRBV19 to TRBJ2-7; the match to TRBD2 covers 8 bases. This CDR3 is built from 14 residues. The junction had 15 bases not matched to a gene; V was cut back by 8 bases and J by 9 bases. Germline CDR1 LNHDA, CDR2 SQIVND (reference sequence). The CDR3 protein is CASSVTSGISPQYV. The CDR3 nucleotides read TGTGCCAGTTCGGTAACTAGCGGTATTAGTCCGCAGTACGTC.

The table lists this clonotype with many counts. V and J are TRBV20-1 and TRBJ2-3; 13 bases match TRBD2. Germline trimming cut 6 bases from V and 0 bases from J; bases unmatched to any gene: 12. The CDR3 has 18 residues. Germline CDR1 and CDR2: DFQATT and SNEGSKA (reference sequence). This CDR3 reads CSAPAGTSGTASTDTQYF. The CDR3 DNA follows: TGCAGTGCCCCGGCCGGGACTAGCGGGACGGCGAGCACAGATACGCAGTATTTT.

This clonotype was seen many times. The chain joins TRBV28 to TRBJ1-1; maybe TRBD1 (6 bases). CDR1 and CDR2 from the germline V gene are MDHEN and SYDVKM. V was cut by 8 bases and J by 1 base, with 14 bases left in between. CDR3 length: 14 residues. CDR3: CASPPSGENTEAFF. The DNA of the CDR3 is TGTGCCAGCCCTCCCTCAGGGGAGAACACTGAAGCTTTCTTT.

This chain uses TRBV4-2 with TRBJ2-2; 7 positions match TRBD2. The CDR3 totals 16 residues. From germline, CDR1 is LGHNA and CDR2 YNFKEQ. Trimming took 0 bases from V and 4 from J; bases not matched to a gene: 5. The CDR3 sequence is CASSQDTSEITGELFF. In DNA, the CDR3 is TGTGCCAGCAGCCAAGATACTAGCGAGATCACCGGGGAGCTGTTTTTT.

The chain is built from TRBV5-1 and TRBJ2-3; 14 bases align to TRBD2. Germline CDR1 and CDR2: SGHRS and YFSETQ. CDR3 length: 16 residues. V shed 4 bases and J 5 bases; nucleotides not matched to a gene: 6. CDR3 DNA sequence: TGCGCCAGCAGCAGAGGGACTAGCGGGAGTCAAGATACGCAGTATTTT. This codes for CASSRGTSGSQDTQYF.

The genes are TRBV30 and TRBJ2-1; D unclear. Germline CDR1 GTSNPN, CDR2 SVGIG (reference sequence). This CDR3 is built from 13 residues. The V and J ends lost 1 base and 7 bases respectively, with 11 bases between them. This CDR3 is CAWSAKDRNEQFF. The CDR3 DNA follows: TGTGCCTGGAGTGCCAAGGATAGAAATGAGCAGTTCTTC.

The V call is TRBV7-9, the J call TRBJ1-5; no reliable D call. Between the trimmed V and J ends, which lost 2 bases and 2 bases, there was a span of 7 bases. Germline V gene data show CDR1 as SEHNR and CDR2 as FQNEAQ (reference sequence). CDR3 length: 14 residues. The CDR3 DNA follows: TGTGCCAGCAGCTTAACGCAGGGCAATCAGCCCCAGCATTTT. Residues: CASSLTQGNQPQHF.

CDR3 residues: CASSEQSYNEQFF. In DNA form, the CDR3 reads TGTGCCAGCAGTGAACAGTCCTACAATGAGCAGTTCTTC. The J gene is TRBJ2-1, the V gene TRBV6-1, with no clear D. V was shortened by 2 bases and J by 1 base, with 3 bases between the two germline ends. Germline-derived CDR1 and CDR2 are MNHNS and SASEGT. CDR3 length: 13 amino acids.

This clonotype has just a few counts. This chain joins TRBV20-1 and TRBJ2-1, with TRBD2 matching 9 bases. V trimming: 1 base; J trimming: 2 bases; junction bases outside the gene matches: 6. The CDR3 totals 16 residues. From germline, CDR1 is DFQATT and CDR2 SNEGSKA (reference sequence). The CDR3 loop is CSARGSSGGAYNEQFF. The CDR3 coding sequence is TGCAGTGCTAGAGGGAGTAGCGGGGGCGCCTACAATGAGCAGTTCTTC.

This clonotype appeared many times. The rearrangement uses TRBV18 and TRBJ2-1, with TRBD2 matching 7 bases. CDR3 size: 13 residues. Germline V gene sequence: CDR1 KGHSH, CDR2 LQKENI. After removal of 5 bases from V and 6 bases from J, the junction contained 4 bases not matched to a gene. CDR3 sequence reads: CASSAGDLNEQFF. The CDR3 region has the DNA TGTGCCAGCTCAGCGGGAGATCTCAATGAGCAGTTCTTC.

This clonotype was seen more than once but under ten times. The CDR3 loop is CASSQGGQQSYGYTF. In DNA form, the CDR3 reads TGTGCCAGCAGCCAAGGAGGACAGCAAAGCTATGGCTACACCTTC. V is TRBV3-1 and J is TRBJ1-2; perhaps TRBD1 as D (6 bases). Germline V gives CDR1 LGHDT, CDR2 YNNKEL (reference sequence). CDR3 length equals 15 residues. V lost 1 base to trimming and J lost 4 bases, with 13 bases between them.

This clonotype has at least ten counts. The chain couples TRBV20-1 to TRBJ2-7, with D unresolved. V shed 0 bases and J shed 3 bases, with 9 bases lying between them. In germline, CDR1 is DFQATT, CDR2 SNEGSKA (reference sequence). CDR3 length: 13 residues. CDR3 in amino acids: CSARELLIYEQYF. The CDR3 bases are TGCAGTGCTAGAGAGCTCCTGATCTACGAGCAGTACTTC.

This clonotype turned up a few times. CDR3 residues: CSATPGRASGYTF. The CDR3, as DNA: TGCAGTGCTACCCCGGGCAGGGCTAGCGGCTACACCTTC. This sequence joins TRBV20-1 and TRBJ1-2; TRBD1 might be the D (5 bases). With 4 bases removed from V and 8 bases from J, the gap between germline ends came to 17 bases. This CDR3 contains 13 residues. Germline lookup yields CDR1 DFQATT and CDR2 SNEGSKA (reference sequence).